The present T cell receptor (beta chain) was sequenced within a study of technical replicates of blood from several donors. Repertoires were generated with immunoSEQ multiplex PCR, while TCRdb's copy carries only in-frame clones and drops some. Among approximately 14,000 clones listed, 75% to 90% were seen once. CDR3 length: 14 residues. From germline, CDR1 is SGHAT and CDR2 FQDESV (reference sequence). The V end was cut by 6 bases, the J end by 2 bases, with 14 bases between. The specimen sequenced was PBMCs. This chain connects TRBV11-1 to TRBJ2-7; D ambiguous. The receptor was derived from a human donor in good health. For the CDR3, the DNA is TGTGCCAGCAGGTTGGTGTCAGATGCCTACGAGCAGTACTTC. Protein sequence: CASRLVSDAYEQYF.